This T cell receptor (beta chain) was documented in a study of cytomegalovirus exposure and HLA in healthy donors. Germline V gives CDR1 MDHEN, CDR2 SYDVKM. The J segment lost 0 bases and the V segment lost 5 bases, leaving 5 bases of the junction unmatched. The length of the CDR3 is 16 residues. PCR was performed using 60 Vbeta and 13 Jbeta primers. TCRdb's table, derived via immunoSEQ multiplex PCR, lists solely in-frame clones and lacks some. Found here are some 150,000 clones, approximately 78% of them singletons; the top ten hold about 1.3%. The table lists this clone with a few counts. The receptor was isolated from a male donor in good health and CMV-seronegative. The genes are TRBV28 and TRBJ2-3; 10 bases match TRBD2. Sequencing input: PBMCs. The CDR3 protein is CASSPSGGASTDTQYF. DNA for the CDR3: TGTGCCAGCAGTCCTAGCGGGGGCGCTAGCACAGATACGCAGTATTTT.